Listed below are T cell receptor beta chains from one sample, sequenced in a study of cytomegalovirus exposure and HLA in healthy donors. The table came from immunoSEQ multiplex PCR; TCRdb's copy has only in-frame clones and leaves some out. Of 150,000 to 200,000 clones in the sample, less than 90% were seen once. Source material: PBMCs. The receptors were gathered from a man younger than 30 in good health and CMV-seronegative. Both conserved end residues are part of each CDR3. The D gene is left open where the match is weak. Not every row has a clone size; where given, it reads once, few, many or a size class.

d_gene | j_gene | v_gene | abundance | CDR3nt | CDR3aa
. | TRBJ2-7 | TRBV30 | . | TGTGCCGGCTCGGGTGGACACCGCTCCTACGAGCAGTACTTC | CAGSGGHRSYEQYF
TRBD1 | TRBJ1-2 | TRBV27 | once | TGTGCCAGCAGTTCCTATCAGGGGGTGGTAGGGGGGGGCTACACCTTC | CASSSYQGVVGGGYTF
TRBD1 | TRBJ1-2 | TRBV7-9 | . | TGTGCCAGCAGCAGGACAGGGGAGACTAACTATGGCTACACCTTC | CASSRTGETNYGYTF
TRBD1 | TRBJ2-7 | TRBV25-1 | . | TGTGCCAGCAGTCCAGACAGGGGTCCGCCCTACGAGCAGTACTTC | CASSPDRGPPYEQYF
. | TRBJ2-7 | TRBV10-3 | . | TGTGCCATCAGTGAGCAGGGATCCGGCGGAAGGGGCGAGCAGTACTTC | CAISEQGSGGRGEQYF
TRBD1 | TRBJ2-7 | TRBV19 | . | TGTGCCACCACCGACAGGGGGTACGAGCAGTACTTC | CATTDRGYEQYF
. | TRBJ1-3 | TRBV9 | . | TGTGCCAGCAGCGTTACGGAGGGAAACACCATATATTTT | CASSVTEGNTIYF
. | TRBJ2-1 | TRBV5-4 | once | TGTGCTTATTTCCCCCCCCGCGACTACAATGAGCAGTTCTTC | CAYFPPRDYNEQFF
. | TRBJ2-7 | TRBV7-2 | . | TGTGCCAGCAGCCTCTCCCTTAGTGGCTACGAGCAGTACTTC | CASSLSLSGYEQYF
TRBD1 | TRBJ1-2 | TRBV27 | once | TGTGCCAGCAGTTTATACGGGACAGGCCTGGGTGGCTACACCTTC | CASSLYGTGLGGYTF
. | TRBJ2-5 | TRBV6-5 | . | TGTGCCAGCAGAAACACAGGGCCACGGGTGGAGACCCAGTACTTC | CASRNTGPRVETQYF
. | TRBJ2-1 | TRBV29-1 | . | TGCAGCGTTCTAACCTTGCGGGGCCCGCGTGCGCAGTTCTTC | CSVLTLRGPRAQFF
. | TRBJ1-5 | TRBV6-5 | . | TGTGCCAGCAGGCGTGGGGGGAGCAATCAGCCCCAGCATTTT | CASRRGGSNQPQHF
TRBD1 | TRBJ2-2 | TRBV7-6 | . | TGTGCCAGCAGCTCACAGGGGGCCGGGGAGCTGTTTTTT | CASSSQGAGELFF
TRBD1 | TRBJ1-4 | TRBV30 | . | TGTGCCTGGAGTGTTCAAAGACAGGGCCCAACTAATGAAAAACTGTTTTTT | CAWSVQRQGPTNEKLFF
TRBD2 | TRBJ2-1 | TRBV4-1 | . | TGCGCCAGCAGCCAAAGCCTAGCGGGGAAGACCTGGGAGTTCTTC | CASSQSLAGKTWEFF
. | TRBJ2-2 | TRBV6-4 | . | TGTGCCAGCAGACGGGACTCTATGAACACCGGGGAGCTGTTTTTT | CASRRDSMNTGELFF
. | TRBJ2-7 | TRBV25-1 | . | TGTGCCAGCAGTGCGGGCCGGAGGGAGCAGTACTTC | CASSAGRREQYF
. | TRBJ2-1 | TRBV4-3 | . | TGCGCCAGCAGCCAAGAGGCGGACTTACCGACTTCCTACAATGAGCAGTTCTTC | CASSQEADLPTSYNEQFF
TRBD1 | TRBJ2-7 | TRBV5-4 | . | TGTGCCAGCAGCCGGCGACAGGGTAGGGAATACGAGCAGTACTTC | CASSRRQGREYEQYF
. | TRBJ1-1 | TRBV5-1 | . | TGCGCCAGCAGCCAAAACACTGAAGCTTTCTTT | CASSQNTEAFF
. | TRBJ2-3 | TRBV29-1 | . | TGCAGCTCTTTCGTCCAGGGGGGAGACACAGATACGCAGTATTTT | CSSFVQGGDTDTQYF
TRBD2 | TRBJ2-3 | TRBV18 | . | TGTGCCAGCTCACCTGGGACTAGCGGGAGCGCAGATACGCAGTATTTT | CASSPGTSGSADTQYF
. | TRBJ1-1 | TRBV28 | . | TGTGCCAGCAGTTTATTGATAGGGGGGGACACTGAAGCTTTCTTT | CASSLLIGGDTEAFF
TRBD1 | TRBJ1-1 | TRBV7-2 | . | TGTGCCAGCAGGCCGACAGGGGGCGCGAGCACTGAAGCTTTCTTT | CASRPTGGASTEAFF
. | TRBJ1-1 | TRBV25-1 | . | TGTGCCAGCAGTGAAACCCCGACAGGAAACACTGAAGCTTTCTTT | CASSETPTGNTEAFF
TRBD2 | TRBJ2-1 | TRBV19 | . | TGTGCCAGTAGTATAGTAGCGGGGGGTGCGGGTGAGCAGTTCTTC | CASSIVAGGAGEQFF
. | TRBJ1-4 | TRBV7-9 | . | TGTGCCAGCAGGGGCGAGGGTCGGACCGAGATATGGTTTTTT | CASRGEGRTEIWFF
. | TRBJ1-1 | TRBV28 | . | TGTGCCAGCAGTTTGCGGCACACTGAAGCTTTCTTT | CASSLRHTEAFF
. | TRBJ1-4 | TRBV5-1 | . | TGCGCCAGCAGCTTGGATCGGGGGGCGAGCGAAAAACTGTTTTTT | CASSLDRGASEKLFF
TRBD2 | TRBJ2-3 | TRBV11-2 | . | TGTGCCAGCAGCTTACGGCGGGGGGGAATCACAGATACGCAGTATTTT | CASSLRRGGITDTQYF